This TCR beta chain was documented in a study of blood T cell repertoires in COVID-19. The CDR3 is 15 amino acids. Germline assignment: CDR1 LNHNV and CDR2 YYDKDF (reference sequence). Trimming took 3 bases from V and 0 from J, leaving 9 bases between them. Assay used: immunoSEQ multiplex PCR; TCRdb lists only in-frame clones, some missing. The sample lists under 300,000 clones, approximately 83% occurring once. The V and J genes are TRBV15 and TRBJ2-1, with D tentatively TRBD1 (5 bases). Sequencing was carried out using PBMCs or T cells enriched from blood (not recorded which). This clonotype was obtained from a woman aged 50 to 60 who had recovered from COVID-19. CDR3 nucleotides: TGTGCCACCAGCAGTCCCCAGGGCTCCTACAATGAGCAGTTCTTC. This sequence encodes CATSSPQGSYNEQFF.